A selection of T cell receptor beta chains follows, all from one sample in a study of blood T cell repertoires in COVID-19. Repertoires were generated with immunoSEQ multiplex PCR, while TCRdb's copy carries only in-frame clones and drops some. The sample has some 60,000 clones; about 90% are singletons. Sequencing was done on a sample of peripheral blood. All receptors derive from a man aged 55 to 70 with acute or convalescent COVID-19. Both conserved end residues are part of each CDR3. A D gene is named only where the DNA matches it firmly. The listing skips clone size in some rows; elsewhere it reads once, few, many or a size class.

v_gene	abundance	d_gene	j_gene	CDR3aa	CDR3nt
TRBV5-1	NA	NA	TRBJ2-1	CASSSESREQFF	TGCGCCAGCAGCTCAGAAAGTCGTGAGCAGTTCTTC
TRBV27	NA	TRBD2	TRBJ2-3	CASSLFSGDTDTQYF	TGTGCCAGCAGTTTATTTAGCGGGGATACCGATACGCAGTATTTT
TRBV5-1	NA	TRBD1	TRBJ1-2	CASRGQGWLGGYTF	TGCGCCAGCAGGGGACAGGGATGGCTTGGTGGCTACACCTTC
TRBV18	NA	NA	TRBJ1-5	CASSPNTGGNQPQHF	TGTGCCAGCTCACCTAACACAGGCGGCAATCAGCCCCAGCATTTT
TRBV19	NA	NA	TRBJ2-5	CASSSKHPGTQYF	TGTGCCAGTAGTTCAAAACACCCGGGGACCCAGTACTTC
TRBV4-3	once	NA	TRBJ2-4	CASSRGYLGAAKNIQYF	TGCGCCAGCAGCAGAGGGTACTTGGGGGCAGCCAAAAACATTCAGTACTTC
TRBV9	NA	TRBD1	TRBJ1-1	CASSVGTGGLNTEAFF	TGTGCCAGCAGCGTAGGGACAGGGGGCTTGAACACTGAAGCTTTCTTT
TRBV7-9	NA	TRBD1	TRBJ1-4	CASSLTQGAYEKLFF	TGTGCCAGCAGCTTAACTCAGGGGGCATATGAAAAACTGTTTTTT
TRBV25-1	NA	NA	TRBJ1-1	CASSEYYGDDTEAFF	TGTGCCAGCAGTGAATATTATGGAGACGACACTGAAGCTTTCTTT
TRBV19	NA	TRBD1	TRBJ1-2	CASSMRGHYGYTF	TGTGCCAGTAGTATGAGGGGGCACTATGGCTACACCTTC
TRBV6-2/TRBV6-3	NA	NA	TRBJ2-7	CASTYSTPPGDYEQYF	TGTGCCAGCACTTACTCGACCCCCCCAGGGGACTACGAGCAGTACTTC
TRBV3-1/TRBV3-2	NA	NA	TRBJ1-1	CASSQEAAGWTTEAFF	TGTGCCAGCAGCCAAGAAGCCGCAGGGTGGACCACTGAAGCTTTCTTT
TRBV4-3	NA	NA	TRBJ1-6	CASSQVLDRLNSPLHF	TGCGCCAGCAGCCAAGTCCTAGACAGGCTTAATTCACCCCTCCACTTT
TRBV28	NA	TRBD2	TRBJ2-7	CASSLWTSGYEQYF	TGTGCCAGCAGTTTATGGACTAGCGGTTACGAGCAGTACTTC
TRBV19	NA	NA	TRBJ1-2	CASSLPTGQYYGYTF	TGTGCCAGTAGTCTACCCACCGGACAGTACTATGGCTACACCTTC
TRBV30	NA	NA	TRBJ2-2	CAWSVDSGNTGELFF	TGTGCCTGGAGTGTCGATAGCGGGAACACCGGGGAGCTGTTTTTT
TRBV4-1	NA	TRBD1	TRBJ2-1	CASSQDPGQGPSYNEQFF	TGCGCCAGCAGCCAGGATCCGGGACAGGGTCCCTCCTACAATGAGCAGTTCTTC
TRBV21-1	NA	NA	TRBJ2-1	CASSAASMNNEQFF	TGTGCCAGCAGCGCGGCCTCTATGAACAATGAGCAGTTCTTC
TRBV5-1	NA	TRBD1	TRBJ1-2	CASSLAGGTGGSGYTF	TGCGCCAGCAGCTTGGCCGGTGGGACAGGGGGGAGTGGCTACACCTTC
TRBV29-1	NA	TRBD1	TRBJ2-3	CSAQRTGSFTDTQYF	TGCAGCGCACAACGGACAGGTAGCTTCACAGATACGCAGTATTTT
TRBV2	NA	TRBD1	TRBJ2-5	CASSTDRGQETQYF	TGTGCCAGCAGTACCGACAGGGGGCAAGAGACCCAGTACTTC
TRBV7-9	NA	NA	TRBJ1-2	CASSTGQTYGYTF	TGTGCCAGCAGCACCGGACAGACTTATGGCTACACCTTC
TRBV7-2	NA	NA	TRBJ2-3	CASSLAGPSDNTQYF	TGTGCCAGCAGCCTTGCGGGACCCTCAGACAATACGCAGTATTTT
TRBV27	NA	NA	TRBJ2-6	CASSFGTGRSGANVLTF	TGTGCCAGCAGTTTTGGGACTGGACGCTCTGGGGCCAACGTCCTGACTTTC
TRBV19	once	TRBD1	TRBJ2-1	CASTPGQGLYNEQFF	TGTGCCAGTACCCCGGGACAGGGCCTCTACAATGAGCAGTTCTTC
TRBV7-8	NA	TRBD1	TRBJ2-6	CASTLGDSSGANVLTF	TGTGCCAGCACCTTAGGGGACAGCTCTGGGGCCAACGTCCTGACTTTC
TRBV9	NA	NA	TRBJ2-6	CASSVAGRPGRANVLTF	TGTGCCAGCAGCGTAGCCGGGAGACCAGGTAGGGCCAACGTCCTGACTTTC
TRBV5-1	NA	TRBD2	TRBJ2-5	CASSPRLAGGRETQYF	TGCGCCAGCAGCCCGCGACTAGCGGGAGGGAGGGAGACCCAGTACTTC
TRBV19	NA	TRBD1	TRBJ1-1	CASSTSGTGASNTEAFF	TGTGCCAGTAGTACCTCCGGGACAGGGGCTTCGAACACTGAAGCTTTCTTT
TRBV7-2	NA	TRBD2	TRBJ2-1	CASSLRREGRGEQFF	TGTGCCAGCAGCTTAAGGCGGGAGGGCCGCGGGGAGCAGTTCTTC
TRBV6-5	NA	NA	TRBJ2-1	CASATSFYNEQFF	TGTGCCAGCGCAACGAGTTTTTACAATGAGCAGTTCTTC
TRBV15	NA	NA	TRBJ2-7	CATSRDLQGSYEQYF	TGTGCCACCAGCAGAGATCTGCAGGGATCCTACGAGCAGTACTTC
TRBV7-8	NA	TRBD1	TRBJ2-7	CASSLGTGVSYEQYF	TGTGCCAGCAGCCTGGGGACAGGGGTTTCCTACGAGCAGTACTTC
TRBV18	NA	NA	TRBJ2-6	CASSARRPRAGGANVLTF	TGTGCCAGCTCAGCCCGACGGCCGAGGGCGGGAGGGGCCAACGTCCTGACTTTC
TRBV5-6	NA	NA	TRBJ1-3	CASSVGHPNTIYF	TGTGCCAGCAGCGTGGGACACCCAAACACCATATATTTT
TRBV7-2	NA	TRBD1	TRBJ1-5	CASSLTGVTGQPQHF	TGTGCCAGCAGCTTGACAGGGGTCACAGGACAGCCCCAGCATTTT
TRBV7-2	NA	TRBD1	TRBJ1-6	CASSQGQGNNSPLHF	TGTGCCAGCAGCCAAGGACAGGGGAATAATTCACCCCTCCACTTT
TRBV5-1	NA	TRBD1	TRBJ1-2	CASSSDRGAGGYTF	TGCGCCAGCAGCTCGGACAGGGGTGCGGGGGGCTACACCTTC
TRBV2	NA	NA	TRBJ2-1	CASSERVASTKKEYNEQFF	TGTGCCAGCAGTGAAAGGGTAGCTAGCACCAAAAAGGAGTACAATGAGCAGTTCTTC
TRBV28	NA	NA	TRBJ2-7	CASKLGRSSYEQYF	TGTGCCAGCAAATTAGGGAGGAGCTCCTACGAGCAGTACTTC
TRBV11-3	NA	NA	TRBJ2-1	CASSLGGDSNEQFF	TGTGCCAGCAGCTTAGGGGGGGACTCCAATGAGCAGTTCTTC
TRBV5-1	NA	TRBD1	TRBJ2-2	CASSPTGQGRNTGELFF	TGCGCCAGCAGCCCGACCGGACAGGGTAGAAACACCGGGGAGCTGTTTTTT
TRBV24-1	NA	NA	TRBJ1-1	CATRGEVDTEAFF	TGTGCCACCAGGGGAGAGGTGGACACTGAAGCTTTCTTT
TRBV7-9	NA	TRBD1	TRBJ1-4	CASSLPGQGDEKLFF	TGTGCCAGCAGCTTACCAGGGCAGGGGGATGAAAAACTGTTTTTT
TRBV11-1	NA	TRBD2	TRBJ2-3	CASSSLAADTDTQYF	TGTGCCAGCAGCTCACTAGCGGCAGACACAGATACGCAGTATTTT
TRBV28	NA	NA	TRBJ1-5	CASRLTDYSNQPQHF	TGTGCCAGCAGGTTGACGGACTATAGCAATCAGCCCCAGCATTTT
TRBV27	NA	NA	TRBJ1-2	CASTFIGGLDGYTF	TGTGCCAGCACCTTTATCGGGGGGCTAGACGGCTACACCTTC
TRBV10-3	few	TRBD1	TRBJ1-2	CAISADRVYGYTF	TGTGCCATCAGCGCGGACAGGGTCTATGGCTACACCTTC
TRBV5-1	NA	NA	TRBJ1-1	CASSLVPSGETEAFF	TGCGCCAGCAGCTTGGTCCCCTCCGGGGAAACTGAAGCTTTCTTT
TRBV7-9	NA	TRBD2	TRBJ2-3	CASSLGRGGIDTQYF	TGTGCCAGCAGCTTAGGGCGGGGGGGTATTGATACGCAGTATTTT